This T cell receptor (beta chain) was identified in a study of T-cell reconstitution after alpha-beta-depleted transplantation in children. Regarding this clonotype: Its antigen is currently unknown.

Unique molecular identifiers were incorporated into the prepared TCRbeta library. One entry per CDR3 protein results from TCRdb running MiXCR on the PCR reads. The table records about 900,000 distinct CDR3 sequences, roughly 29% of them present only once. The germline V and J ends were trimmed by 1 base and 1 base, with 10 bases remaining between them. CDR1 and CDR2 (germline): SGHAT, FQNNGV. The CDR3 extends over 15 amino acids. General study findings and limits: Surviving recipient T cells and intrathymic progenitors accounted for some patients' high TCRbeta diversity at day 60. At the one-year point after transplant, T-cell counts and TCRbeta diversity were found to come mostly from T cells that had been newly produced. In patients about two months after transplant, alpha-beta T cells reportedly arose from several hundred expanded graft clones.

The TCR comes from a boy younger than two who had a stem cell transplant for SCID, so the T cells may come from the graft donor. The sample consisted of PBMCs, mostly from graft donor cells, taken 360 days after TCRalphabeta/CD19-depleted stem cell transplant. The chain joins TRBV11-2 to TRBJ1-1; D is unclear. The CDR3 protein is CASSLGWQRNTEAFF. The CDR3 DNA is TGTGCCAGCAGCTTAGGGTGGCAGAGGAACACTGAAGCTTTCTTT. The full variable domain, its missing parts supplied by reference TRBV11-2 and TRBJ1-1, is EAGVAQSPRYKIIEKRQSVAFWCNPISGHATLYWYQQILGQGPKLLIQFQNNGVVDDSQLPKDRFSAERLKGVDSTLKIQPAKLEDSAVYLCASSLGWQRNTEAFFGQGTRLTVV.